One and the same sample provided the 9 T cell receptor beta chains below, sequenced in a study of CD8 T cells in Susac syndrome. Reverse transcription used roughly 0.45 to 1 ug RNA and random hexamers. Each CDR3 protein gets one entry after TCRdb re-called the immunoSEQ multiplex PCR reads with MiXCR. The sample lists about 150,000 distinct CDR3 sequences, 95% to 97% occurring once. Sequences were obtained from CD4+ T cells from PBMCs. Receptors were obtained from a human donor with Susac syndrome.

This clonotype was recorded only once. The rearrangement joins TRBV15 to TRBJ2-1, with TRBD2 as a possible D gene (6 bases). The CDR3 is 16 residues long. Trimming shortened V by 0 bases and J by 6 bases, and 15 bases separated the two germline ends. CDR1 is LNHNV and CDR2 is YYDKDF in the germline V gene (reference sequence). The CDR3 sequence: CATSREFGVAVNEQFF. The DNA for the CDR3 is TGTGCCACCAGCAGAGAATTCGGGGTAGCGGTCAATGAGCAGTTCTTC. Full variable domain (outside the CDR3, taken from reference TRBV15 and TRBJ2-1): DAMVIQNPRYQVTQFGKPVTLSCSQTLNHNVMYWYQQKSSQAPKLLFHYYDKDFNNEADTPDNFQSRRPNTSFCFLDIRSPGLGDTAMYLCATSREFGVAVNEQFFGPGTRLTVL.

The CDR3 protein is CASSPNQGGRETQYF. The DNA for the CDR3 is TGTGCCAGCAGCCCCAATCAGGGGGGGAGGGAGACCCAGTACTTC. This sequence joins TRBV28 and TRBJ2-5; D may correspond to TRBD1 or TRBD2 (7 bases each). Looked up from germline, CDR1 is MDHEN and CDR2 is SYDVKM. The CDR3 has 15 residues. V lost 6 bases and J 5 bases, leaving 19 bases between the germline ends. Filled out from reference TRBV28 and TRBJ2-5, the complete variable domain reads DVKVTQSSRYLVKRTGEKVFLECVQDMDHENMFWYRQDPGLGLRLIYFSYDVKMKEKGDIPEGYSVSREKKERFSLILESASTNQTSMYLCASSPNQGGRETQYFGPGTRLLVL.

The chain is built from TRBV2 and TRBJ2-7; possibly TRBD2 for D (6 bases). V was trimmed by 8 bases and J by 1 base, leaving 9 bases between them. The CDR3 runs to 12 residues. Germline V CDR1 and CDR2: SNHLY, FYNNEI. This CDR3 reads CASGTYSYEQYF. The CDR3 region has the DNA TGTGCCAGCGGGACTTATTCCTACGAGCAGTACTTC.

The gene calls are TRBV3-1 and TRBJ2-1; TRBD2 aligns across 13 bases. This CDR3 is 16 amino acids long. The V gene's germline CDR1 is LGHDT and CDR2 YNNKEL (reference sequence). The V gene end was trimmed by 4 bases and the J gene end by 8 bases; junction bases not matched to a gene: 8. The CDR3 is CASSRGTSGGAYEQFF. CDR3 bases: TGTGCCAGCAGCCGAGGAACTAGCGGGGGGGCTTATGAGCAGTTCTTC.

The rearrangement uses TRBV5-1 and TRBJ2-5; 8 bases agree with TRBD1. J gave up 1 base and V 0 bases, and 2 bases lay outside the gene matches. The CDR3 is made up of 15 amino acids. Germline assignment: CDR1 SGHRS and CDR2 YFSETQ. CDR3 DNA: TGCGCCAGCAGCTTGGATGGACAGGGCCAAGAGACCCAGTACTTC. It encodes CASSLDGQGQETQYF.

The chain combines TRBV24-1 with TRBJ2-6, with 7 bases that match TRBD1. Germline V gene sequence: CDR1 KGHDR, CDR2 SFDVKD. CDR3 length: 18 residues. V gave up 3 bases and J gave up 0 bases; unmatched junction bases: 7. This CDR3 is CATSDGTVTVSGANVLTF. The CDR3 bases are TGTGCCACCAGTGATGGGACAGTCACCGTCTCTGGGGCCAACGTCCTGACTTTC.

The chain couples TRBV20-1 to TRBJ2-1; 9 nucleotides line up with TRBD1. The V gene end was trimmed by 4 bases and the J gene end by 6 bases; junction bases not matched to a gene: 1. Germline CDR1 is DFQATT and CDR2 is SNEGSKA (reference sequence). The CDR3 loop spans 12 amino acids. CDR3 nucleotides: TGCAGTGCTACGGACAGGGGCAATGAGCAGTTCTTC. It codes for CSATDRGNEQFF.

Here the CDR3 DNA reads TGTGCCAGCAGTTACAATAACGAGCAGTACTTC. Its translation: CASSYNNEQYF. The gene calls are TRBV6-6 and TRBJ2-7; D is undetermined. With 2 bases removed from V and 5 bases from J, the gap between germline ends came to 4 bases. Germline loops: CDR1 MNHNY, CDR2 SVGAGI (reference sequence). The CDR3 spans 11 residues.

This clonotype was recorded only once. V is TRBV25-1 and J is TRBJ2-7; TRBD1 is a possible D gene (6 bases). V lost 3 bases, J lost 5 bases, and 14 bases lay in between. The CDR3 is made up of 14 amino acids. Germline assignment: CDR1 MGHDK and CDR2 SYGVNS. In DNA, the CDR3 is TGTGCCAGCAGTGATACAGGGCATTGGGACGAGCAGTACTTC. Its protein is CASSDTGHWDEQYF.